Following are 5 T cell receptor beta chains from one sample sequenced in a study of cytomegalovirus exposure and HLA in healthy donors. PCR used 60 Vbeta primers and 13 Jbeta primers. Sequenced by immunoSEQ multiplex PCR; TCRdb stores in-frame clones only, minus some. The sample includes 150,000 to 200,000 clones, approximately 80% of them seen just once. Sequenced: PBMCs. These receptor sequences come from a woman aged 25 to 39 in good health and CMV-seronegative.

This clone was detected a few times. The chain links TRBV19 to TRBJ1-1; D might be TRBD1 (5 bases). CDR1 is LNHDA, CDR2 SQIVND, per germline (reference sequence). The ends were cut back, 8 bases at V and 0 bases at J, with 19 bases in the middle. The CDR3 covers 16 residues. The CDR3 DNA is TGTGCCAGTGGGGCTAAGGGGCTTCTCATGAACACTGAAGCTTTCTTT. This translates into CASGAKGLLMNTEAFF.

The chain employs TRBV6-5 and TRBJ1-4; tentative D call: TRBD1 (5 bases). V lost 6 bases to trimming and J lost 0 bases, with 8 bases between them. This CDR3 has 14 amino acids. CDR1 is MNHEY, CDR2 SVGAGI, per germline. This chain's CDR3 is CASRWGTTNEKLFF. DNA for the CDR3: TGTGCCAGCAGATGGGGCACAACTAATGAAAAACTGTTTTTT.

The CDR3 reads CASSPDSGGADEQFF. In DNA form, the CDR3 reads TGTGCCAGCAGCCCCGATAGCGGGGGGGCGGATGAGCAGTTCTTC. The chain couples TRBV7-3 to TRBJ2-1, with 11 nucleotides matching TRBD2. The CDR3 covers 15 residues. Germline V CDR1 and CDR2: SGHTA, FQGTGA. V was clipped by 5 bases and J by 8 bases; unmatched bases: 8.

The chain recombines TRBV20-1 with TRBJ2-1; D gene uncertain. The V end was cut by 1 base, the J end by 5 bases, with 3 bases between. This CDR3 has 11 amino acids. Germline V gene sequence: CDR1 DFQATT, CDR2 SNEGSKA (reference sequence). The CDR3 nucleotides are TGCAGTGCTAGAGCGGACAATGAGCAGTTCTTC. It yields the protein CSARADNEQFF.

V gene TRBV6-1 combines with J gene TRBJ2-1; 8 nucleotides line up with TRBD1. Trimming at V came to 8 bases and at J to 4 bases, leaving 10 bases not matched to a gene. This CDR3 contains 15 residues. CDR1 is MNHNS, CDR2 SASEGT, per germline. The CDR3 loop reads CASGWTGLRYNEQFF. The CDR3 DNA reads TGTGCCAGCGGATGGACAGGGCTTCGTTACAATGAGCAGTTCTTC.